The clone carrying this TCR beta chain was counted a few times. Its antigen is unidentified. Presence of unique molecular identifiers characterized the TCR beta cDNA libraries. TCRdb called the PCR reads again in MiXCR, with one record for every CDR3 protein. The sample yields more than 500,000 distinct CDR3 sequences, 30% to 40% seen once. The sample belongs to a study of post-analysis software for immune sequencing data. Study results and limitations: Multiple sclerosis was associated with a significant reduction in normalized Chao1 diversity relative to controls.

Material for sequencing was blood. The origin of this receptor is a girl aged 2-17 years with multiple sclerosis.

CDR3 sequence: CASSKGWGTQYF. CDR3 DNA: TGTGCCAGCAGCAAAGGATGGGGGACCCAGTACTTC. The genes are TRBV21-1 and TRBJ2-7; the table gives TRBD1 as D, unverified against the DNA. Matching the DNA end better, TRBJ2-5 makes the J call doubtful. TRBV21-1 is a documented pseudogene. This CDR3 comprises 12 residues.